The next 30 T cell receptor beta chains were all read from a single sample in a study of cytomegalovirus exposure and HLA in healthy donors. TCRdb's table, derived via immunoSEQ multiplex PCR, lists solely in-frame clones and lacks some. Here the sample spans 110,000 or so clones, approximately 91% being singletons. Sequenced: PBMCs. These receptors were taken from a young man in good health and CMV-seropositive.

The chain joins TRBV7-2 to TRBJ1-1, with D perhaps matching TRBD1 (5 bases). Per germline, CDR1 SGHTA and CDR2 FQGNSA. The CDR3 spans 14 residues. V was pared by 1 base and J by 6 bases, with 12 bases between. CDR3 sequence: CASSLVGGAAEAFF. CDR3 nucleotides: TGTGCCAGCAGCTTAGTAGGTGGGGCAGCTGAAGCTTTCTTT.

The V gene is TRBV6-5, the J gene TRBJ2-7; D unresolved. This CDR3 comprises 13 residues. With 2 bases removed from V and 3 bases from J, the gap between germline ends came to 8 bases. The germline V gene has CDR1 MNHEY and CDR2 SVGAGI. This CDR3 reads CASSYMRYYEQYF. The CDR3 coding sequence is TGTGCCAGCAGTTACATGAGGTACTACGAGCAGTACTTC.

CDR3 nucleotide sequence: TGTGCCAGCAGCTTTGAGGTGAACACTGAAGCTTTCTTT. Translation gives CASSFEVNTEAFF. The rearrangement uses TRBV5-6 and TRBJ1-1; the D is unclear. The germline CDR1 and CDR2 sequences are SGHDT and YYEEEE. The V end lost 2 bases, the J end lost 0 bases, and 5 bases lay between the germline ends. This CDR3 is built from 13 residues.

The V and J genes are TRBV13 and TRBJ2-1; D is possibly TRBD1 (5 bases). V was pared by 0 bases and J by 6 bases, with 6 bases between. CDR1 PRHDT and CDR2 FYEKMQ come from the germline V gene (reference sequence). This CDR3 spans 13 amino acids. The CDR3 DNA reads TGTGCCAGCAGCTTAGGAGGGGCCAATGAGCAGTTCTTC. Protein product: CASSLGGANEQFF.

The rearrangement uses TRBV7-2 and TRBJ2-3; TRBD2 matches at 8 bases. The length of the CDR3 is 14 residues. V lost 3 bases and J lost 4; bases outside the gene matches: 3. Germline V gene lookup returns CDR1 SGHTA and CDR2 FQGNSA. This CDR3 reads CASSFLGGADTQYF. For the CDR3, the DNA is TGTGCCAGCAGCTTCCTCGGGGGGGCAGATACGCAGTATTTT.

The chain recombines TRBV5-6 with TRBJ2-7; 7 bases fit TRBD2. With V trimmed by 2 bases and J by 0 bases, 5 bases remained unmatched. The CDR3 totals 15 residues. Looked up from germline, CDR1 is SGHDT and CDR2 is YYEEEE. The CDR3 DNA sequence: TGTGCCAGCAGCTTCGGGGGGACCCCCTCCTACGAGCAGTACTTC. Encoded protein: CASSFGGTPSYEQYF.

CDR3 sequence (DNA): TGCGCCAGCAGCCAAGATGACAGGCCAGACCACAATGAGCAGTTCTTC. Protein sequence: CASSQDDRPDHNEQFF. The V and J genes are TRBV4-1 and TRBJ2-1; D may be TRBD1 (6 bases). CDR3 size: 16 residues. V was shortened by 0 bases and J by 5 bases, with 14 bases between the two germline ends. Germline V gives CDR1 MGHRA, CDR2 YSYEKL.

V usage is TRBV6-1 and J usage is TRBJ2-1, with D perhaps TRBD1 (6 bases). CDR3 length equals 16 residues. Germline assignment: CDR1 MNHNS and CDR2 SASEGT. Trimming pared 4 bases from V and 3 bases from J, leaving 16 bases between. CDR3 loop: CASSADPRTDYNEQFF. DNA for the CDR3: TGTGCCAGCAGTGCAGACCCTAGGACAGACTACAATGAGCAGTTCTTC.

The genes are TRBV5-8 and TRBJ2-1, with TRBD2 matching 8 bases. The junction had 9 bases not matched to a gene; V was cut back by 4 bases and J by 9 bases. The CDR3 spans 14 residues. Germline-derived CDR1 and CDR2 are SGHTS and YDEGEE. The CDR3, as DNA: TGTGCCAGCAGCCCGGGAGGGGTACTGGGTGAGCAGTTCTTC. Translated, it gives CASSPGGVLGEQFF.

This chain connects TRBV19 to TRBJ1-1; maybe TRBD1 (5 bases). The germline V and J ends were trimmed by 6 bases and 4 bases, with 6 bases remaining between them. CDR1 is LNHDA and CDR2 is SQIVND in the germline V gene (reference sequence). The length of the CDR3 is 11 residues. In DNA form, the CDR3 reads TGTGCCAGTAGAAGGGGCACTGAAGCTTTCTTT. Its translation is CASRRGTEAFF.

The chain joins TRBV7-9 to TRBJ1-3, with 8 bases aligning to TRBD1. Looked up from germline, CDR1 is SEHNR and CDR2 is FQNEAQ (reference sequence). The CDR3 contains 16 residues. V trimming: 5 bases; J trimming: 2 bases; junction bases outside the gene matches: 8. CDR3 nucleotides: TGTGCCAGCAGCCGGTTTGACAGGGGCACTGGAAACACCATATATTTT. Its protein product is CASSRFDRGTGNTIYF. Filled out from reference TRBV7-9 and TRBJ1-3, the complete variable domain reads DTGVSQNPRHKITKRGQNVTFRCDPISEHNRLYWYRQTLGQGPEFLTYFQNEAQLEKSRLLSDRFSAERPKGSFSTLEIQRTEQGDSAMYLCASSRFDRGTGNTIYFGEGSWLTVV.

This clone appeared a single time. The J gene is TRBJ2-5, the V gene TRBV5-6; D gene ambiguous. Trimming removed 1 base from V and 5 bases from J, with 9 bases in between. The CDR3 totals 13 residues. In germline, CDR1 is SGHDT, CDR2 YYEEEE. The CDR3 DNA reads TGTGCCAGCAGCTTGTTCCAGGCGGAGACCCAGTACTTC. Its translation: CASSLFQAETQYF.

The V call is TRBV27, the J call TRBJ2-2; D ambiguous. In germline, CDR1 is MNHEY, CDR2 SMNVEV (reference sequence). V shed 2 bases and J shed 6 bases, with 4 bases lying between them. The CDR3 extends over 12 amino acids. The CDR3 DNA reads as TGTGCCAGCAGTTTAAGAGCCGGGGAGCTGTTTTTT. Its translation is CASSLRAGELFF.

The J gene is TRBJ2-1, the V gene TRBV5-4; 9 bases align to TRBD2. The CDR3 runs to 15 residues. Germline V gene lookup returns CDR1 SGHNT and CDR2 YYREEE (reference sequence). Trimming at V came to 4 bases and at J to 3 bases, leaving 5 bases not matched to a gene. CDR3 nucleotide sequence: TGTGCCAGCAGCGATAGCGGGGGCCACTACAATGAGCAGTTCTTC. Protein: CASSDSGGHYNEQFF.

As regards this clone: Its ends do not fully match the called genes, so a read error is possible. The chain joins TRBV4-1 to TRBJ2-4; 7 bases match TRBD1. Germline values: CDR1 MGHRA, CDR2 YSYEKL. CDR3 length: 15 amino acids. CDR3 DNA: TGCGCCAGCAGCCAAGGGGGGACAGCCCAAAACATTCAGTACTTC. Its translation: CASSQGGTAQNIQYF.

The chain recombines TRBV28 with TRBJ2-4; the D gene is possibly TRBD2 (6 bases). Germline CDR1 reads MDHEN; CDR2 reads SYDVKM. This CDR3 contains 14 residues. V lost 6 bases, J lost 0 bases, and 9 bases lay in between. In DNA, the CDR3 is TGTGCCAGCAGGACGGGACTAGCCAAAAACATTCAGTACTTC. Amino acid sequence: CASRTGLAKNIQYF.

V is TRBV18 and J is TRBJ2-3, with 7 bases fitting TRBD2. Germline lookup yields CDR1 KGHSH and CDR2 LQKENI. CDR3 length: 15 residues. Trimming removed 0 bases from V and 2 bases from J; junction bases left unmatched: 2. CDR3 protein: CASSPPGRPTDTQYF. The CDR3 coding sequence is TGTGCCAGCTCACCACCCGGGAGGCCCACAGATACGCAGTATTTT.

This clone was seen only a few times. At one of its ends the junction is not consistent with the germline gene, which may arise from a read error. This rearrangement joins TRBV2 to TRBJ2-7; perhaps TRBD2 as D (5 bases). Germline V lookup: CDR1 SNHLY, CDR2 FYNNEI. The CDR3 has 13 amino acids. In DNA form, the CDR3 reads TGTGCCAGCAATGAACGGGAAACCCACGAGCAGTACTTC. Translating it yields CASNERETHEQYF.

This clone was detected only a few times. The gene calls are TRBV27 and TRBJ1-6; 9 bases map to TRBD1. Germline lookup yields CDR1 MNHEY and CDR2 SMNVEV (reference sequence). Losses at the gene ends were 5 bases for V and 4 bases for J; bases not matched to a gene: 12. The CDR3 is 18 residues long. The CDR3 nucleotides are TGTGCCAGCAGTGCGGCCGGGACAGGGAGGGGGTATAATTCACCCCTCCACTTT. Protein product: CASSAAGTGRGYNSPLHF.

The count of this clone is one. V and J are TRBV9 and TRBJ1-4; TRBD1 matches at 8 bases. CDR1 is SGDLS and CDR2 is YYNGEE in the germline V gene. V was clipped by 2 bases and J by 4 bases; unmatched bases: 4. The CDR3 length is 15 residues. The CDR3 DNA is TGTGCCAGCAGCGTTAAAACAGGGGGTAATGAAAAACTGTTTTTT. It specifies CASSVKTGGNEKLFF.

This chain connects TRBV7-9 to TRBJ2-7, with 8 bases lining up with TRBD1. There are 16 residues in the CDR3. V trimming: 5 bases; J trimming: 2 bases; junction bases outside the gene matches: 11. Per the germline V gene, CDR1 is SEHNR and CDR2 is FQNEAQ (reference sequence). Here the CDR3 reads CASSPHYRGSTYEQYF. The CDR3 DNA is TGTGCCAGCAGCCCACACTACAGGGGGTCGACCTACGAGCAGTACTTC.

The chain combines TRBV19 with TRBJ1-1; 7 bases are a match to TRBD1. This CDR3 has 18 residues. Germline V lookup: CDR1 LNHDA, CDR2 SQIVND (reference sequence). The V segment lost 5 bases and the J segment 1 base; nucleotides outside the gene matches: 16. The CDR3 nucleotides read TGTGCCAGTAGTCCCCAGACAGGGAATCCGATAGGGAACACTGAAGCTTTCTTT. Protein sequence: CASSPQTGNPIGNTEAFF.

CDR3 residues: CASSTPGQDYYGYTF. The CDR3 DNA reads as TGTGCCAGCAGTACCCCGGGACAGGACTACTATGGCTACACCTTC. The V call is TRBV11-2, the J call TRBJ1-2; 8 nucleotides agree with TRBD1. This CDR3 has 15 residues. The germline gives CDR1 SGHAT, CDR2 FQNNGV. Unmatched junction bases numbered 9, after V lost 6 bases and J lost 3 bases.

This clone appeared once. The chain recombines TRBV12-5 with TRBJ2-5; D is perhaps TRBD2 (5 bases). Germline-derived CDR1 and CDR2 are LGHNT and FRNRAP. The CDR3 totals 13 residues. Deletions cut 1 base from V and 4 bases from J, with 7 bases between. Here the CDR3 reads CASGLGGAETQYF. The CDR3 DNA follows: TGTGCTAGTGGTTTGGGGGGAGCAGAGACCCAGTACTTC.

This rearrangement joins TRBV14 to TRBJ2-7, with TRBD1 as a possible D gene (8 bases). V lost 3 bases, J lost 3 bases, and 30 bases lay in between. This CDR3 comprises 20 residues. Looked up from germline, CDR1 is SGHDN and CDR2 is FVKESK. CDR3: CASSHPREVREGQENYEQYF. The CDR3 DNA reads TGTGCCAGCAGCCACCCCCGGGAGGTCCGCGAGGGACAGGAGAACTACGAGCAGTACTTC.

The rearrangement links TRBV9 to TRBJ2-2, with D maybe TRBD1 (6 bases). The CDR3 sequence is 13 residues long. CDR1 and CDR2 from the germline V gene are SGDLS and YYNGEE. Deletions cut 2 bases from V and 6 bases from J, with 8 bases between. CDR3 in DNA: TGTGCCAGCAGCGTTTGGGGGCCCGGGGAGCTGTTTTTT. Protein: CASSVWGPGELFF. The variable domain in full, completed from reference TRBV9 and TRBJ2-2, reads DSGVTQTPKHLITATGQRVTLRCSPRSGDLSVYWYQQSLDQGLQFLIQYYNGEERAKGNILERFSAQQFPDLHSELNLSSLELGDSALYFCASSVWGPGELFFGEGSRLTVL.

The CDR3 sequence: CASSYTRDLNTEAFF. CDR3 DNA: TGTGCCAGCAGTTACACCAGGGACTTGAACACTGAAGCTTTCTTT. This sequence joins TRBV6-6 and TRBJ1-1; perhaps TRBD1 as D (5 bases). This CDR3 is built from 15 residues. V was clipped by 2 bases and J by 0 bases, with 10 bases between them. Germline V gene data show CDR1 as MNHNY and CDR2 as SVGAGI (reference sequence).

This clone was found once. The chain carries TRBV4-1 and TRBJ1-4; 7 nucleotides line up with TRBD1. V trimming: 3 bases; J trimming: 4 bases; junction bases outside the gene matches: 5. Germline V gene lookup returns CDR1 MGHRA and CDR2 YSYEKL. This CDR3 comprises 15 residues. The CDR3, as DNA: TGCGCCAGCAGCCACTACGGACAGGATAATGAAAAACTGTTTTTT. Its protein product is CASSHYGQDNEKLFF.

The chain recombines TRBV7-9 with TRBJ2-7; TRBD2 might be the D (6 bases). The V gene's germline CDR1 is SEHNR and CDR2 FQNEAQ (reference sequence). Trimming pared 5 bases from V and 0 bases from J, leaving 17 bases between. This CDR3 contains 16 residues. The CDR3 DNA sequence: TGTGCCAGCAGCCCCCAGGCGGGGTTGCCCTCCTACGAGCAGTACTTC. Its protein product is CASSPQAGLPSYEQYF.

This clone was observed once. The J gene is TRBJ1-1, the V gene TRBV5-5; tentative D call: TRBD1 (5 bases). This CDR3 comprises 16 residues. From germline, CDR1 is SGHKS and CDR2 YYEKEE (reference sequence). Between the trimmed V and J ends, which lost 0 bases and 1 base, there was a span of 13 bases. The CDR3 nucleotides read TGTGCCAGCAGCTTGGGGCCAGGGATGAGGAACACTGAAGCTTTCTTT. This gives the protein CASSLGPGMRNTEAFF.